The 10 T cell receptor beta chains in this list originate from one sample, sequenced in a study of cytomegalovirus exposure and HLA in healthy donors. PCR primers comprised 60 Vbeta and 13 Jbeta primers. Generated by immunoSEQ multiplex PCR, the TCRdb table keeps only in-frame clones and is missing some. The data show over 100,000 clones, approximately 80% seen once. The sequencing input was PBMCs. These receptors were obtained from a female donor in good health and CMV-seropositive.

This clone was seen a few times. V and J are TRBV6-1 and TRBJ2-3, with D possibly matching TRBD2 (6 bases). V dropped 6 bases and J dropped 5 bases, with 9 bases sitting between them. CDR1 and CDR2 (germline): MNHNS, SASEGT. The CDR3 is 12 amino acids. CDR3 sequence (DNA): TGTGCCAGCAGGCGGGAAAGAGATACGCAGTATTTT. Its protein is CASRRERDTQYF.

The rearrangement links TRBV5-4 to TRBJ2-7; the D gene is possibly TRBD2 (5 bases). CDR3 size: 12 residues. The germline V and J ends were trimmed by 0 bases and 7 bases, with 8 bases remaining between them. Per the germline V gene, CDR1 is SGHNT and CDR2 is YYREEE (reference sequence). CDR3 DNA sequence: TGTGCCAGCAGCTTGGATTCGGGGGAGCAGTACTTC. Protein: CASSLDSGEQYF.

This chain connects TRBV5-5 to TRBJ1-2; perhaps TRBD1 as D (6 bases). This CDR3 has 12 residues. The germline V gene has CDR1 SGHKS and CDR2 YYEKEE (reference sequence). Trimming shortened V by 4 bases and J by 8 bases, and 12 bases separated the two germline ends. This chain's CDR3 is CASSRQGRGYTF. CDR3 nucleotides: TGTGCCAGCAGCCGCCAGGGGAGAGGCTACACCTTC.

The chain links TRBV15 to TRBJ2-5; no clear D. The J call is uncertain, as TRBJ2-7 better fits the DNA end. The CDR3 sequence is 13 residues long. Germline values: CDR1 LNHNV, CDR2 YYDKDF (reference sequence). The CDR3 DNA reads TGTGCCACCAGGGGCCAGGACTCCTACGAGCAGTACTTC. This codes for CATRGQDSYEQYF.

This clone was observed a handful of times. V and J are TRBV30 and TRBJ2-7, with 11 bases matching TRBD2. The CDR3 consists of 14 residues. V gave up 3 bases and J gave up 5 bases; unmatched junction bases: 6. Germline V gives CDR1 GTSNPN, CDR2 SVGIG (reference sequence). The CDR3 DNA is TGTGCCTGGAGCCCGGGACTAGCGGTTGACGAGCAGTACTTC. Amino acid sequence: CAWSPGLAVDEQYF.

This clone occurred a few times. The CDR3 here is CASRKRQSSSYEQYF. CDR3 sequence (DNA): TGTGCCAGCAGAAAAAGACAGTCGAGCTCCTACGAGCAGTACTTC. This chain connects TRBV2 to TRBJ2-7, with D perhaps TRBD1 (5 bases). Between the trimmed V and J ends, which lost 6 bases and 0 bases, there was a span of 15 bases. This CDR3 comprises 15 residues. Per the germline V gene, CDR1 is SNHLY and CDR2 is FYNNEI.

The CDR3 nucleotides read TGTGCCAGCAGTGACACACAGATAGCGGGAGCCCGGAATGAGCAGTTCTTC. It specifies CASSDTQIAGARNEQFF. The rearrangement uses TRBV2 and TRBJ2-1; 9 nucleotides match TRBD2. The V gene end was trimmed by 3 bases and the J gene end by 7 bases; junction bases not matched to a gene: 13. The V gene's germline CDR1 is SNHLY and CDR2 FYNNEI. The CDR3 totals 17 residues.

The chain combines TRBV6-6 with TRBJ2-5; 7 bases agree with TRBD1. Looked up from germline, CDR1 is MNHNY and CDR2 is SVGAGI (reference sequence). The CDR3 sequence is 16 residues long. Trimming removed 5 bases from V and 2 bases from J; junction bases left unmatched: 11. The CDR3 region has the DNA TGTGCCAGCAGTAGTGGACAGGTATATGGTCAAGAGACCCAGTACTTC. Encoded protein: CASSSGQVYGQETQYF.

The rearrangement joins TRBV5-1 to TRBJ1-3; D call uncertain. The CDR3 has 13 residues. V lost 6 bases to trimming and J lost 1 base, with 8 bases between them. Germline V gives CDR1 SGHRS, CDR2 YFSETQ. CDR3 loop: CASTEVSGNTIYF. The DNA of the CDR3 is TGCGCCAGCACCGAGGTATCTGGAAACACCATATATTTT.

In its sample, this clone was seen a few times. The J gene is TRBJ2-5, the V gene TRBV7-6; D assignment may be TRBD1 or TRBD2 (6 bases each). The assigned J gene may be wrong: the sequence end matches TRBJ2-7 better. Looked up from germline, CDR1 is SGHVS and CDR2 is FNYEAQ. The CDR3 contains 16 residues. This CDR3 reads CASSLQFSGGGYEQYF. In DNA form, the CDR3 reads TGTGCCAGCAGCTTACAATTCTCCGGAGGGGGCTACGAGCAGTACTTC.